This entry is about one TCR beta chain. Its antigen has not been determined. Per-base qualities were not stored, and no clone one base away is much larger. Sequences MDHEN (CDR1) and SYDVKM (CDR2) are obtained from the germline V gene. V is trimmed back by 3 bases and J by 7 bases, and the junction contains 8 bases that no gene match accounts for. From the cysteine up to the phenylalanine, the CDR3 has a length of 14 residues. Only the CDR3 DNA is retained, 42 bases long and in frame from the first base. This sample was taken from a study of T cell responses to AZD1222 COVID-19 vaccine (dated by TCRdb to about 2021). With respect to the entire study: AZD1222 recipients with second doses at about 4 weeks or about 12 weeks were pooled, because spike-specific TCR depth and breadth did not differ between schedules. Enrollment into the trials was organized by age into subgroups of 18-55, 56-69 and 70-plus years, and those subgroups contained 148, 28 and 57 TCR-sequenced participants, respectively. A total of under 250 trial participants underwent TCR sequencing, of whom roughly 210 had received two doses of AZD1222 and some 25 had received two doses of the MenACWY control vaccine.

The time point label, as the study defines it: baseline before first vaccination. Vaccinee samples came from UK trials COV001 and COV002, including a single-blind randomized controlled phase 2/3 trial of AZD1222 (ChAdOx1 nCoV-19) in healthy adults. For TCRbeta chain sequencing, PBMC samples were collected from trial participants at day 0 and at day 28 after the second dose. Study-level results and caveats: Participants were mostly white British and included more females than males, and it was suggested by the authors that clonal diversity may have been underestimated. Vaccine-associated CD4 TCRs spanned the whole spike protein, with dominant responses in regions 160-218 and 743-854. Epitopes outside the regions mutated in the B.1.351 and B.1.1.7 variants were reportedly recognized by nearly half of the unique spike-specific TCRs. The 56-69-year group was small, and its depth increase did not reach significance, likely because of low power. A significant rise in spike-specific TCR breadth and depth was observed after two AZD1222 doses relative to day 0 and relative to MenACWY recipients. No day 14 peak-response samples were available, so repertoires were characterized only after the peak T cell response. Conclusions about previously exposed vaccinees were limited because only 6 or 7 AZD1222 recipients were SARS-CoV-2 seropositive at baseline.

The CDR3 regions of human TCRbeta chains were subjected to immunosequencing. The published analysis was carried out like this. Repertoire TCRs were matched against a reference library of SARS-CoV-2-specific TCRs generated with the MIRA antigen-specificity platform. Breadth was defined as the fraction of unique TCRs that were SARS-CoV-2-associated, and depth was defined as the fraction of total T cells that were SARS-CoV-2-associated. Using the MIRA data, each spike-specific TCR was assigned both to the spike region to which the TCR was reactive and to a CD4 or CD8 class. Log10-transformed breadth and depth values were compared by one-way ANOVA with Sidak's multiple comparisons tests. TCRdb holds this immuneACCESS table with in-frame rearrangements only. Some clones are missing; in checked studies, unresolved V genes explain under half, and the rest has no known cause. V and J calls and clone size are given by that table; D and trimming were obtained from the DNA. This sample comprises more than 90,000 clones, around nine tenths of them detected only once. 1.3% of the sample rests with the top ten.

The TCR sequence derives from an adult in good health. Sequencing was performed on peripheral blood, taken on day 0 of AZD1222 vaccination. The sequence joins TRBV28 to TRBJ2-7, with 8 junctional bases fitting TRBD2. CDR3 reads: CASSLGLVRAEQYF. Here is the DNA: TGTGCCAGCAGTTTGGGACTAGTACGTGCTGAGCAGTACTTC.